This T cell receptor (beta chain) was sequenced during a study of CD8+ T cells in alopecia areata (dated by TCRdb to 2017 to 2018). Notes on the research overall: The treated patients, all with moderate-to-severe alopecia areata, were enrolled in an open-label pilot trial of oral tofacitinib given at 5 to 10 mg twice daily. Tofacitinib was given for 6 to 18 months, followed by 6 months of follow-up off drug to assess delayed response and recurrence. For the treated patients, the SALT score, which quantifies what percentage of scalp surface area is affected, served as the measure of disease severity. In both human patients and the C3H/HeJ mouse model, the study applied high-throughput TCRbeta sequencing to look at T cell clonal expansion in alopecia areata. Human TCRbeta sequencing covered scalp tissue and sorted CD4+ and CD8+ peripheral blood T cells from patchy and totalis/universalis alopecia areata patients and healthy controls. Tofacitinib-treated patients had biopsies at baseline and at 4 and 24 weeks of treatment, with a later scalp biopsy in several patients. Scalp clonality was compared across normal scalp (n=4), patchy alopecia areata scalp (n=8), and alopecia totalis/universalis scalp (n=8). RNA came from the PAXgene miRNA kit for fixed scalp, the miRNeasy kit for PBMCs, and the RNeasy kit for mouse skin. TCRbeta CDR3 regions were amplified by immunoSEQ multiplex PCR with 35 Vbeta forward and 13 Jbeta reverse primers.

Receptor amplification or capture employed the immunoSEQ multiplex PCR assay. For TCR sequencing, RNA was extracted from every sample and reverse transcribed into cDNA to serve as template. First-strand cDNA was synthesized using SuperScript III with a 2:1 mix of oligo-dT and random hexamers. A synthetic immune receptor repertoire was used to measure amplification bias, and any remaining bias was corrected computationally. For the original study's pipeline: After raw reads were preprocessed to remove errors, the CDR3 was defined following IMGT conventions as running from the conserved cysteine to phenylalanine. To get clonality, Shannon entropy was normalized by log2 of the number of productive unique TCRs and the result was subtracted from 1. Whether scalp clones were CD4 or CD8 was inferred by matching scalp TCRbeta sequences against CD4 and CD8 repertoires sorted from blood. The table comes from immuneACCESS by way of TCRdb, which keeps in-frame sequences with V and J called. Part of the clones is missing from these tables; in studies checked, under half for an unresolved V gene and the rest for unknown reasons. That table gives V, J and clone size, and the DNA gave D and trimming. For this sample there are 270,000 or so clones; over 45% appear just once. The ten biggest clones cover around 1.7% of the sample.

The intended sense of this specimen's time point label: about 5 months on oral tofacitinib. The treatment or condition label on this specimen signifies: oral pan-JAK inhibitor, 5-10 mg twice daily. Peripheral blood and lesional scalp punch biopsies were obtained from patients with alopecia areata. PBMCs were isolated by density centrifugation and stained for CD3, CD4 and CD8, and CD4+ and CD8+ T cells were sorted on a FACSAria. This clone was counted between two and nine times. Its antigen has not been determined. No much larger clone exists at a distance of one base, and base qualities are not known. Study-wide findings and limitations: Because the treated cohort was small and had only one nonresponder, larger studies are needed to examine links between baseline CD8+ expansion and response. During tofacitinib treatment, many expanded lesional clones remained in scalp and blood, and this persistence may partly explain relapse after treatment is stopped. Scalp TCR repertoire analysis is complicated because resident alphabeta T cells in normal human skin are also sequenced, whereas mouse skin is dominated by gammadelta T cells. Tofacitinib significantly lowered scalp clonality and the number of expanded CD8+ clones among the top 100 scalp clones. Higher clonality and more expanded CD8+ clones were observed in lesional scalp than in normal scalp, particularly in alopecia totalis/universalis, a finding suggestive of antigenic drive. Shared TCR sequences between patients were less evident than in mice, which may be partly attributable to HLA diversity in the patient population.

Taken from the germline V gene (reference sequence), the CDR1 and CDR2 loops are GTSNPN and SVGIG. V sheds 3 bases and J sheds 6 bases, leaving 7 bases between their ends. The CDR3 goes from the cysteine to the phenylalanine over 11 residues. Of the read, only the CDR3 DNA is kept; its 33 bases are in frame from base 1. This sequence originates from a human donor with alopecia areata. Sequencing used CD4+ T cells sorted from blood, obtained at week 24, from a patient treated with tofacitinib. The rearrangement combines TRBV30 with TRBJ2-3; the D gene remains uncertain. The DNA sequence is as follows: TGTGCCTGGAGCCAACCTGATACGCAGTATTTT. The translation is CAWSQPDTQYF.